A selection of T cell receptor beta chains follows, all from one sample in a study of cytomegalovirus exposure and HLA in healthy donors. Sequenced by immunoSEQ multiplex PCR; TCRdb stores in-frame clones only, minus some. Here the sample spans around 150,000 clones, around three fifths being singletons. Sequences were obtained from PBMCs. The origin of the receptors is a woman aged 25 to 39 in good health and CMV-seropositive. The CDR3 runs from the conserved cysteine through the conserved F or W. A D gene is named only where the DNA matches it firmly. A clone size is listed for some rows: how often the clone was seen (once, few, many), or a class if it is expanded.

TRBJ1-6	NA	TRBV4-1	NA	13	CASSQDLESPLHF	TGCGCCAGCAGCCAAGATCTCGAGTCACCCCTCCACTTT
TRBJ1-1	NA	TRBV6-5	NA	15	CASSYSPGSGTEAFF	TGTGCCAGCAGTTACTCTCCAGGGTCAGGGACTGAAGCTTTCTTT
TRBJ2-7	few	TRBV11-2	TRBD1	13	CASSSGQGELQYF	TGTGCCAGCAGCTCGGGACAGGGAGAGTTGCAGTACTTC
TRBJ2-1	NA	TRBV7-2	TRBD2	15	CASSQTSGPYNEQFF	TGTGCCAGCAGCCAAACTAGCGGACCCTACAATGAGCAGTTCTTC
TRBJ1-2	NA	TRBV29-1	NA	13	CSVSRGVDYGYTF	TGCAGCGTTTCCAGGGGAGTTGACTATGGCTACACCTTC
TRBJ1-6	few	TRBV28	NA	15	CASSLRSSYNSPLHF	TGTGCCAGCAGTTTAAGGAGCTCCTATAATTCACCCCTCCACTTT
TRBJ2-3	NA	TRBV7-7	TRBD2	16	CASRGTLAGVRDTQYF	TGTGCCAGCAGGGGGACTTTAGCGGGAGTTAGAGATACGCAGTATTTT
TRBJ2-7	NA	TRBV5-1	TRBD2	14	CASSSSGTGYEQYF	TGCGCCAGCAGCTCTAGCGGGACTGGGTACGAGCAGTACTTC
TRBJ2-7	NA	TRBV7-9	NA	13	CASSMVGGDEQYF	TGTGCCAGCAGCATGGTAGGGGGTGACGAGCAGTACTTC
TRBJ2-4	NA	TRBV7-2	TRBD1	14	CASSPLGTGTIQYF	TGTGCCAGCAGCCCCCTAGGGACAGGGACCATTCAGTACTTC
TRBJ1-5	once	TRBV27	NA	14	CASSYTGPNQPQHF	TGTGCCAGCAGTTATACAGGGCCTAATCAGCCCCAGCATTTT
TRBJ2-7	NA	TRBV7-9	NA	18	CASSLSRDSWGSVYEQYF	TGTGCCAGCAGCTTGAGTAGGGACTCCTGGGGGTCGGTATACGAGCAGTACTTC
TRBJ1-3	NA	TRBV7-2	TRBD1	15	CASSFGTGVGNTIYF	TGTGCCAGCAGCTTCGGGACAGGGGTTGGGAACACCATATATTTT
TRBJ1-5	NA	TRBV6-6	TRBD1	14	CASSPGGGLRPQHF	TGTGCCAGCAGTCCAGGGGGCGGCCTTAGGCCCCAGCATTTT
TRBJ1-6	NA	TRBV9	TRBD1	15	CASSGTGVDNSPLHF	TGTGCCAGCAGCGGTACAGGGGTCGATAATTCACCCCTCCACTTT
TRBJ1-5	NA	TRBV10-3	TRBD1	14	CAISPGQGNQPQHF	TGTGCCATCAGTCCGGGACAGGGAAATCAGCCCCAGCATTTT
TRBJ1-4	NA	TRBV18	TRBD1	17	CASSPKLGTVANEKLFF	TGTGCCAGCTCACCTAAATTGGGGACAGTCGCGAATGAAAAACTGTTTTTT
TRBJ2-1	once	TRBV5-4	TRBD2	16	CASSPVRDSGVDEQFF	TGTGCCAGCAGCCCGGTGCGGGATAGCGGGGTGGATGAGCAGTTCTTC
TRBJ2-3	NA	TRBV6-1	TRBD2	14	CASSRLASTDTQYF	TGTGCCAGCAGTAGACTAGCGAGCACAGATACGCAGTATTTT
TRBJ2-1	NA	TRBV2	TRBD1	15	CASDGTGGLYNEQFF	TGTGCCAGCGACGGGACAGGGGGTTTGTACAATGAGCAGTTCTTC
TRBJ2-1	NA	TRBV7-2	NA	15	CASSLGASSYNEQFF	TGTGCCAGCAGCTTAGGGGCGAGCTCCTACAATGAGCAGTTCTTC
TRBJ2-1	few	TRBV27	NA	13	CASAMPTYNEQFF	TGTGCCAGCGCAATGCCCACATACAATGAGCAGTTCTTC
TRBJ2-4	few	TRBV9	TRBD1	14	CASSETGGEDIQYF	TGTGCCAGCAGCGAGACAGGGGGCGAGGACATTCAGTACTTC
TRBJ2-5	NA	TRBV5-1	TRBD2	16	CASSLGAGGSKETQYF	TGCGCCAGCAGCTTGGGAGCGGGAGGTAGTAAGGAGACCCAGTACTTC
TRBJ1-1	NA	TRBV5-1	NA	16	CASSLDNSGVGSEAFF	TGCGCCAGCAGCTTGGATAACTCGGGGGTCGGATCTGAAGCTTTCTTT
TRBJ2-7	NA	TRBV6-6	TRBD1	14	CASTRTGSSYEQYF	TGTGCCAGCACCCGGACAGGTAGCTCCTACGAGCAGTACTTC
TRBJ2-5	once	TRBV28	TRBD2	15	CASSLPSGGEETQYF	TGTGCCAGCAGTTTACCCAGCGGGGGGGAAGAGACCCAGTACTTC
TRBJ1-3	NA	TRBV30	NA	17	CAWRGGSRPRSGNTIYF	TGTGCCTGGAGGGGGGGGTCCCGACCGCGCTCTGGAAACACCATATATTTT
TRBJ2-3	once	TRBV10-3	NA	14	CAISESADTDTQYF	TGTGCCATCAGTGAGTCAGCCGACACAGATACGCAGTATTTT
TRBJ1-4	NA	TRBV2	TRBD1	14	CASSSQGAREKLFF	TGTGCCAGCAGTTCCCAGGGGGCGAGGGAAAAACTGTTTTTT
TRBJ1-5	NA	TRBV28	NA	12	CASSRSNQPQHF	TGTGCCAGCAGCAGGTCAAATCAGCCCCAGCATTTT
TRBJ2-6	few	TRBV7-6	TRBD2	18	CASSSGLAGSSGANVLTF	TGTGCCAGCAGCTCTGGACTAGCGGGTTCCTCTGGGGCCAACGTCCTGACTTTC
TRBJ1-2	few	TRBV9	NA	12	CASSPRYNGYTF	TGTGCCAGCAGCCCGCGGTATAATGGCTACACCTTC
TRBJ2-7	NA	TRBV4-1	NA	17	CASSQESGWRSQYEQYF	TGCGCCAGCAGCCAAGAGTCCGGGTGGCGCTCCCAGTACGAGCAGTACTTC
TRBJ1-5	NA	TRBV28	NA	13	CASSSPRNQPQHF	TGTGCCAGCAGTTCCCCACGGAATCAGCCCCAGCATTTT
TRBJ1-1	NA	TRBV2	NA	13	CASTWEGNTEAFF	TGTGCCAGCACGTGGGAGGGGAACACTGAAGCTTTCTTT
TRBJ2-3	NA	TRBV9	TRBD2	15	CASSTGGAETDTQYF	TGTGCCAGCAGCACCGGGGGGGCCGAGACAGATACGCAGTATTTT
TRBJ1-1	few	TRBV10-3	NA	16	CAISASIQMKNTEAFF	TGTGCCATCAGTGCTAGCATACAGATGAAGAACACTGAAGCTTTCTTT
TRBJ2-1	once	TRBV9	TRBD2	15	CASSVETSGAIEQFF	TGTGCCAGCAGCGTAGAGACTAGCGGGGCAATTGAGCAGTTCTTC
TRBJ2-5	NA	TRBV6-5	NA	14	CASSYGRQGPTQYF	TGTGCCAGCAGTTACGGGCGGCAGGGTCCGACCCAGTACTTC
TRBJ1-1	NA	TRBV25-1	NA	12	CASIGSRREAFF	TGTGCCAGCATAGGAAGTCGCAGGGAAGCTTTCTTT
TRBJ1-1	NA	TRBV19	TRBD1	16	CASDDRGVGSGTEAFF	TGTGCCAGTGACGACAGGGGTGTGGGAAGTGGCACTGAAGCTTTCTTT
TRBJ1-2	few	TRBV5-6	TRBD1	16	CASSEPGTGTLYGYTF	TGTGCCAGCAGCGAGCCCGGGACAGGGACCCTCTATGGCTACACCTTC
TRBJ1-1	NA	TRBV7-6	NA	16	CASSLGPREVNTEAFF	TGTGCCAGCAGCTTAGGACCCAGGGAAGTGAACACTGAAGCTTTCTTT
TRBJ2-3	NA	TRBV10-1	NA	11	CASSRGDTQYF	TGCGCCAGCAGCCGAGGAGATACGCAGTATTTT
TRBJ1-2	NA	TRBV11-2	NA	15	CASSSPQKGVYGYTF	TGTGCCAGCAGCTCCCCACAAAAGGGGGTCTATGGCTACACCTTC
TRBJ2-1	few	TRBV2	TRBD1	15	CASSDKRQGNNEQFF	TGTGCCAGCAGTGATAAGAGACAGGGCAACAATGAGCAGTTCTTC
TRBJ2-7	NA	TRBV15	NA	15	CATSRDRGGGGEQYF	TGTGCCACCAGCAGAGATCGCGGAGGAGGAGGCGAGCAGTACTTC